The rows below give T cell receptor beta chains drawn from one sample of a study of shared T cell receptors in the human thymus. Method: immunoSEQ multiplex PCR; TCRdb's copy keeps in-frame clones and lacks some. The sample includes about 400,000 clones, approximately 95% of them seen just once. The sample consisted of thymocytes. The source of these receptors is a human donor. Both conserved end residues are part of each CDR3. D genes are given only for firm matches. A clone size is listed for some rows: how often the clone was seen (once, few, many), or a class if it is expanded.

d_gene | j_gene | v_gene | abundance | CDR3aa | CDR3nt
TRBD2 | TRBJ2-7 | TRBV15 | NA | CATSTSPSGGAYEQYF | TGTGCCACCAGCACGAGCCCTAGCGGAGGGGCCTACGAGCAGTACTTC
NA | TRBJ1-1 | TRBV19 | NA | CASSIEGGTEAFF | TGTGCCAGTAGTATTGAGGGGGGCACTGAAGCTTTCTTT
TRBD2 | TRBJ2-7 | TRBV10-2 | NA | CASSDGGEGFDEQYF | TGCGCCAGCAGTGACGGCGGGGAGGGTTTCGACGAGCAGTACTTC
TRBD2 | TRBJ2-7 | TRBV28 | NA | CASSLCAVQVQPSKCTGGPHEQYF | TGTGCCAGCAGTTTATGCGCCGTTCAGGTTCAACCCTCCAAATGTACGGGAGGGCCCCACGAGCAGTACTTC
NA | TRBJ2-7 | TRBV4-3 | few | CASSQESSREPPTEQYF | TGCGCCAGCAGCCAAGAAAGCTCCCGGGAACCGCCTACGGAGCAGTACTTC
NA | TRBJ2-7 | TRBV7-2 | NA | CASSLARALQGPCSYEQYF | TGTGCCAGCAGCCTCGCGAGGGCTTTACAGGGACCCTGCTCCTACGAGCAGTACTTC
NA | TRBJ1-5 | TRBV28 | NA | CASSLPDWNQPQHF | TGTGCCAGCAGTTTACCCGACTGGAATCAGCCCCAGCATTTT
TRBD1 | TRBJ1-5 | TRBV30 | once | CAWSPGTGGYQPQHF | TGTGCCTGGAGCCCCGGGACAGGGGGCTATCAGCCCCAGCATTTT
NA | TRBJ2-5 | TRBV28 | NA | CASNPCPRGWGETQYF | TGTGCCAGCAACCCGTGCCCCCGGGGATGGGGAGAGACCCAGTACTTC
NA | TRBJ1-1 | TRBV10-1 | NA | CASSESSAGGAFF | TGCGCCAGCAGTGAGTCGTCAGCTGGCGGCGCTTTCTTT
TRBD2 | TRBJ2-1 | TRBV14 | NA | CASSQGGELAGNPYEQFF | TGTGCCAGCAGCCAAGGCGGGGAACTAGCGGGAAATCCTTATGAGCAGTTCTTC
NA | TRBJ2-1 | TRBV2 | once | CASNKDLQSAGQNPYNEQFF | TGTGCCAGCAATAAGGACCTTCAATCAGCGGGCCAGAACCCCTACAATGAGCAGTTCTTC
NA | TRBJ2-2 | TRBV27 | NA | CASRPTGGELFF | TGTGCCAGCCGCCCAACTGGCGGGGAGCTGTTTTTT
TRBD1 | TRBJ1-1 | TRBV27 | NA | CASSLTRDRGGTEAFF | TGTGCCAGCAGTTTAACCCGGGACAGGGGCGGCACTGAAGCTTTCTTT
TRBD1 | TRBJ2-7 | TRBV10-3 | NA | CAISEPSGTGNRPQYF | TGTGCCATCAGTGAGCCATCCGGGACAGGGAATAGACCCCAGTACTTC
TRBD1 | TRBJ1-2 | TRBV19 | NA | CASRGDRSVTNYGYTF | TGTGCCAGTAGAGGGGACAGGTCCGTTACTAACTATGGCTACACCTTC
NA | TRBJ2-1 | TRBV19 | NA | CASSRETDTSYNEQFF | TGTGCCAGTAGTCGGGAGACGGACACCTCATACAATGAGCAGTTCTTC
NA | TRBJ2-3 | TRBV9 | NA | CASSAPAGRLPDTQYF | TGTGCCAGCAGCGCCCCTGCCGGGAGACTACCAGATACGCAGTATTTT
NA | TRBJ1-1 | TRBV5-1 | NA | CASSLAVMGTEAFF | TGCGCCAGCAGCTTGGCGGTAATGGGCACTGAAGCTTTCTTT
NA | TRBJ1-1 | TRBV7-2 | NA | CASSPQVDLNTEAFF | TGTGCCAGCAGCCCCCAGGTTGATTTGAACACTGAAGCTTTCTTT
TRBD1 | TRBJ1-2 | TRBV4-3 | NA | CASSQDRDRRNYGYTF | TGCGCCAGCAGCCAAGACAGGGACAGGCGTAACTATGGCTACACCTTC
NA | TRBJ1-5 | TRBV15 | NA | CATSSWTGHQPQHF | TGTGCCACCAGCTCCTGGACGGGCCATCAGCCCCAGCATTTT
NA | TRBJ2-1 | TRBV18 | NA | CASSPQREQFF | TGTGCCAGCTCACCACAGAGGGAGCAGTTCTTC
TRBD1 | TRBJ2-7 | TRBV6-1 | NA | CASRLFQGDYEQYF | TGTGCCAGCAGACTCTTTCAGGGGGACTACGAGCAGTACTTC
NA | TRBJ1-2 | TRBV5-8 | NA | CASSLKELGYGYTF | TGTGCCAGCAGCTTGAAGGAATTAGGATATGGCTACACCTTC
TRBD2 | TRBJ2-1 | TRBV7-2 | NA | CASSPRTSGIRDEQFF | TGTGCCAGCAGCCCTCGTACTAGCGGGATTCGGGATGAGCAGTTCTTC
TRBD1 | TRBJ2-2 | TRBV15 | NA | CATSRDSPRGRRTGELFF | TGTGCCACCAGCAGAGATTCACCAAGGGGGCGTAGAACCGGGGAGCTGTTTTTT
TRBD1 | TRBJ1-4 | TRBV2 | NA | CASNVSGGKEKLFF | TGTGCCAGCAATGTGTCAGGGGGTAAAGAAAAACTGTTTTTT
NA | TRBJ2-1 | TRBV9 | NA | CASSVGSYNEQFF | TGTGCCAGCAGCGTAGGAAGTTACAATGAGCAGTTCTTC
NA | TRBJ2-5 | TRBV21-1 | once | CASSKHSASPEETQYF | TGTGCCAGCAGCAAACATTCCGCGTCCCCAGAAGAGACCCAGTACTTC
NA | TRBJ1-3 | TRBV27 | NA | CASKPSWGGSGNTIYF | TGTGCCAGCAAACCGTCGTGGGGAGGCTCTGGAAACACCATATATTTT
TRBD2 | TRBJ2-7 | TRBV6-6 | NA | CASSYSTSGRAYEQYF | TGTGCCAGCAGTTACTCGACCAGCGGGAGGGCCTACGAGCAGTACTTC
NA | TRBJ2-1 | TRBV5-6 | NA | CASSLSGPLLYNEQFF | TGTGCCAGCAGCCTATCCGGCCCCCTCCTCTACAATGAGCAGTTCTTC
TRBD2 | TRBJ2-3 | TRBV9 | NA | CASSVAGGPGLADTQYF | TGTGCCAGCAGCGTAGCGGGAGGGCCAGGGTTGGCAGATACGCAGTATTTT
NA | TRBJ1-5 | TRBV5-1 | few | CARDNNQPQHF | TGCGCCAGGGACAACAATCAGCCCCAGCATTTT
NA | TRBJ2-1 | TRBV27 | NA | CASIAGDEQFF | TGTGCCAGCATCGCAGGCGATGAGCAGTTCTTC
NA | TRBJ1-4 | TRBV6-8 | NA | CASSWSQGSATNEKLFF | TGTGCCAGCAGTTGGAGTCAGGGGTCTGCAACTAATGAAAAACTGTTTTTT
TRBD1 | TRBJ1-1 | TRBV28 | NA | CASSLEGQGLGDTEAFF | TGTGCCAGCAGTTTGGAAGGACAGGGACTTGGCGACACTGAAGCTTTCTTT
TRBD1 | TRBJ2-7 | TRBV6-6 | NA | CASSLGGRGPEQYF | TGTGCCAGCTCGCTGGGGGGCAGGGGGCCCGAGCAGTACTTC